This T cell receptor (beta chain) was identified during a study of cytotoxic CD8 clonotypes in ibrutinib-treated CLL. Study details: After median around six years, approximately 14 stayed in remission, approximately twelve progressed; responses approximately 24 partial, 2 complete. Samples averaged about 260,000 productive templates and 94,082 productive rearrangements.

On this clone itself: Its specificity is unknown.

General study results and limits: Higher circulating CD8+ T-cell counts strongly accompanied higher baseline clonality, above age-matched healthy donors. Among the clonotypes, public ones were uncommon and contracted or held stable on treatment.

This CDR3 contains 16 residues. Deletions cut 4 bases from V and 0 bases from J, with 14 bases between. CDR1 is SGHRS and CDR2 is YFSETQ in the germline V gene. The protocol was immunoSEQ multiplex PCR, while the TCRdb copy is restricted to in-frame clones and leaves out a portion. The sample has a few hundred thousand clones, roughly 80% seen once. This receptor was obtained from a human donor with chronic lymphocytic leukemia. The sequencing here drew on PBMCs, taken before ibrutinib treatment. The rearrangement joins TRBV5-1 to TRBJ2-1, with D uncertain. In DNA, the CDR3 is TGCGCCAGCAGCCCAATAAGCGTGCTCTCCTACAATGAGCAGTTCTTC. Residues: CASSPISVLSYNEQFF. The whole variable domain, filled in from reference TRBV5-1 and TRBJ2-1, reads KAGVTQTPRYLIKTRGQQVTLSCSPISGHRSVSWYQQTPGQGLQFLFEYFSETQRNKGNFPGRFSGRQFSNSRSEMNVSTLELGDSALYLCASSPISVLSYNEQFFGPGTRLTVL.